One sample yielded the 5 T cell receptor beta chains listed below, sequenced in a study of blood T cell repertoires in COVID-19. The method was immunoSEQ multiplex PCR; TCRdb's version includes in-frame clones alone and lacks a portion of them. The sample has roughly 410,000 clones; about 87% are singletons. The source material was peripheral blood. Source of these receptors: a woman aged 55-69 years with COVID-19, enrolled during active disease.

V and J are TRBV5-1 and TRBJ2-1, with no clear D. This CDR3 spans 13 amino acids. Trimming removed 3 bases from V and 3 bases from J, with 7 bases in between. Germline assignment: CDR1 SGHRS and CDR2 YFSETQ. The CDR3 is CASSSDRYNEQFF. The CDR3 DNA follows: TGCGCCAGCAGCTCAGATCGCTACAATGAGCAGTTCTTC.

The chain recombines TRBV5-8 with TRBJ2-2, with 13 bases fitting TRBD2. Trimming at V came to 4 bases and at J to 3 bases, leaving 6 bases not matched to a gene. The CDR3 runs to 17 residues. Germline V gene lookup returns CDR1 SGHTS and CDR2 YDEGEE. CDR3 nucleotides: TGTGCCAGCAGCCGTCCCGGACTAGCGGGAGACACCGGGGAGCTGTTTTTT. Its protein is CASSRPGLAGDTGELFF.

Only a few counts were recorded for this clone. The chain uses TRBV6-2 or TRBV6-3 and TRBJ1-1; no firm D call. This CDR3 comprises 13 residues. Trimming took 6 bases from V and 12 from J, leaving 20 bases between them. Germline CDR1 is MNHEY and CDR2 is SVGEGT. Here the CDR3 reads CASSNRALTRTFF. The DNA for the CDR3 is TGTGCCAGCAGCAACCGAGCCTTGACTCGGACTTTCTTT.

This clone was picked up a small number of times. The chain combines TRBV12-3 or TRBV12-4 with TRBJ2-7, with 9 positions matching TRBD1. V lost 6 bases and J lost 3; bases outside the gene matches: 3. This CDR3 is 13 amino acids long. The CDR3 protein is CASSWGQGYEQYF. The CDR3 DNA is TGTGCCAGCAGCTGGGGACAGGGCTACGAGCAGTACTTC.

The V and J genes are TRBV11-2 and TRBJ1-2; possibly TRBD1 for D (5 bases). V shed 5 bases and J shed 6 bases, with 16 bases lying between them. The germline V gene encodes CDR1 SGHAT and CDR2 FQNNGV. The CDR3 loop spans 14 amino acids. The CDR3 loop is CASSLLRAANGYTF. In DNA form, the CDR3 reads TGTGCCAGCAGCCTACTCAGGGCAGCTAATGGCTACACCTTC. Variable domain in full (rest from reference TRBV11-2 and TRBJ1-2): EAGVAQSPRYKIIEKRQSVAFWCNPISGHATLYWYQQILGQGPKLLIQFQNNGVVDDSQLPKDRFSAERLKGVDSTLKIQPAKLEDSAVYLCASSLLRAANGYTFGSGTRLTVV.